Here is one T cell receptor beta chain with its context. Measured with immunoSEQ multiplex PCR; TCRdb has only the in-frame clones, and not every one. Counted here are hundreds of thousands of clones, roughly 95% occurring once; the ten biggest clones make up about 0.064%. The source of the sample is a study of shared clonotypes between healthy human individuals. This CDR3 spans 18 amino acids. CDR1 and CDR2 (germline): SGHVS, FNYEAQ. J gave up 6 bases and V 1 base, and 16 bases lay outside the gene matches. This TCR derives from a woman younger than 45 in good health. Sequenced input: naive CD4+ T cells sorted from blood. The sample's subset: CD45RA+ positively selected. The chain is built from TRBV7-6 and TRBJ2-3, with 7 nucleotides matching TRBD2. Written as DNA, the CDR3 is TGTGCCAGCAGCTTAGTTTTTGGAACTGAGAGCGGGATGGATACGCAGTATTTT. Protein product: CASSLVFGTESGMDTQYF.